This T cell receptor beta chain is from a study of OX40 agonist ivuxolimab in advanced cancers. Turning to the study itself: Ivuxolimab, an antibody that agonizes OX40 (CD134), was administered to the patients.

Patients who had autoimmune disease history or got systemic immunosuppression were left out. Produced via immunoSEQ multiplex PCR; TCRdb's table is partial and in-frame only. The table lists tens of thousands of clones, roughly nine tenths of them singletons. The receptor's source is an adult with an advanced solid tumor such as melanoma, head and neck, liver or kidney cancer. The sample consisted of CD4+ or CD8+ T cells sorted from blood, taken in a trial of the OX40 agonist ivuxolimab.

The CDR3 region is CASSEMECRVEFHGELFF. The CDR3 bases are TGCGCCAGCAGTGAGATGGAATGCAGGGTGGAATTCCACGGGGAGCTGTTTTTT. The chain has TRBV10-1 and TRBJ2-2; TRBD1 is a possible D gene (5 bases). Germline CDR1 reads WNHNN; CDR2 reads SYGVQD (reference sequence). This CDR3 region has 18 residues. The ends were cut back, 2 bases at V and 7 bases at J, with 23 bases in the middle.